This T cell receptor (beta chain) was sequenced in a study of blood T cells in healthy people across ages. Together with a sample-barcoded 5' primer, a J-beta primer mix was included in a second PCR lasting about 7 to 11 cycles. Researchers report that a template-switch adaptor with 12 random nucleotides tagged each cDNA molecule. Using its own MiXCR run on the 5' RACE reads, TCRdb lists one record per CDR3 protein. The repertoire holds about 1.8 million distinct CDR3 sequences, with around 48% as singletons. The TCR originated in a woman between 40 and 55 years old in good health. Sequenced sample: blood.

CDR3 amino acids: CASTDNQETQYF. The CDR3 DNA reads TGTGCCAGCACGGACAACCAAGAGACCCAGTACTTC. This chain uses TRBV6-6 with TRBJ2-5; TRBD1 is a possible D gene (5 bases). Germline CDR1 and CDR2: MNHNY and SVGAGI (reference sequence). The V end lost 7 bases, the J end lost 0 bases, and 6 bases lay between the germline ends. The CDR3 is 12 residues long.